This note documents a single T cell receptor beta chain sequence. The antigen remains unidentified. This sample is part of a study of cytomegalovirus exposure and HLA in healthy donors. The PCR had 60 Vbeta and 13 Jbeta primers. Sequencing used immunoSEQ multiplex PCR; TCRdb keeps in-frame clones, though not all of them. The repertoire holds around 190,000 clones, with about 9.4% as singletons. General study results and limits: Most of the TCR beta V segments (in an earlier analysis) were productive either about 87% or about 30% of the time. Sequences of the TCR beta chain were said to predict the HLA-A and HLA-B alleles of most subjects accurately.

This clonotype originated in a woman aged 30 to 39 in good health and CMV-seropositive. The specimen sequenced was PBMCs.

The CDR3 DNA follows: TGTGCCAGCAGCCAATTATCCAATGGACAGTTCACAAACATTCAGTACTTC. It translates to CASSQLSNGQFTNIQYF. This chain links TRBV5-6 with TRBJ2-4; TRBD1 might be the D (6 bases). Germline lookup yields CDR1 SGHDT and CDR2 YYEEEE. V was clipped by 4 bases and J by 6 bases, with 23 bases between them. The CDR3 totals 17 residues. Looking up the rest from reference TRBV5-6 and TRBJ2-4 gives the full variable domain: DAGVTQSPTHLIKTRGQQVTLRCSPKSGHDTVSWYQQALGQGPQFIFQYYEEEERQRGNFPDRFSGHQFPNYSSELNVNALLLGDSALYLCASSQLSNGQFTNIQYFGAGTRLSVL.